The present T cell receptor (beta chain) was sequenced within a study of cytomegalovirus exposure and HLA in healthy donors. Overall study results and limits: With high specificity and sensitivity, the classifier reportedly diagnosed cytomegalovirus status. Cytomegalovirus-associated TCR beta chains were listed, numbering around 150.

Produced via immunoSEQ multiplex PCR; TCRdb's table is partial and in-frame only. The table records hundreds of thousands of clones, more than 75% of them present only once. With 3 bases clipped from V and 5 bases from J, the junction kept 13 bases outside the gene matches. This CDR3 is built from 17 residues. CDR1 and CDR2 from the germline V gene are MDHEN and SYDVKM. The validation cohort, a group of 120 subjects, included the donors and was separate from the roughly 700-subject first cohort. On this clone itself: Its antigen is unidentified.

This chain connects TRBV28 to TRBJ2-7, with TRBD2 matching 10 bases. The source material was PBMCs. This TCR came from a woman aged 18-30 years in good health and CMV-seropositive. CDR3 amino acids: CASSFALAGGGINEQYF. The CDR3 DNA sequence: TGTGCCAGCAGTTTTGCCTTAGCGGGAGGAGGAATAAACGAGCAGTACTTC.